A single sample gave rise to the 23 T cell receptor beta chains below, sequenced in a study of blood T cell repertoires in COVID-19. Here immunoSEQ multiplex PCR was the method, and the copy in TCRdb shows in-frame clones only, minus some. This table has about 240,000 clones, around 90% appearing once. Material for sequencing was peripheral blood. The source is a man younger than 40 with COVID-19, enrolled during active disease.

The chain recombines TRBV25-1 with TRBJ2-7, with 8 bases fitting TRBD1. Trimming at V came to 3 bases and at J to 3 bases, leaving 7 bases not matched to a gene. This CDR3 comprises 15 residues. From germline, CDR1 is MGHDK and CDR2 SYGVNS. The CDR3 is CASSDFGQGSYEQYF. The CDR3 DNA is TGTGCCAGCAGTGACTTTGGACAGGGAAGCTACGAGCAGTACTTC.

CDR3 nucleotides: TGTGCCAGCTCACCAGTGGGGGGGGCCGCAGATACGCAGTATTTT. Translated: CASSPVGGAADTQYF. The chain is built from TRBV18 and TRBJ2-3, with D perhaps matching TRBD2 (7 bases). The V end was cut by 2 bases, the J end by 4 bases, with 13 bases between. Germline CDR1 KGHSH, CDR2 LQKENI. The CDR3 covers 15 residues.

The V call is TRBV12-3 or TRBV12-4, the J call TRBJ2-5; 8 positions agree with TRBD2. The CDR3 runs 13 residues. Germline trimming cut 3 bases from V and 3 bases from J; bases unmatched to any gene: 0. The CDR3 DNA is TGTGCCAGCAGTTTTAGCGGGGAAGAGACCCAGTACTTC. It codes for CASSFSGEETQYF.

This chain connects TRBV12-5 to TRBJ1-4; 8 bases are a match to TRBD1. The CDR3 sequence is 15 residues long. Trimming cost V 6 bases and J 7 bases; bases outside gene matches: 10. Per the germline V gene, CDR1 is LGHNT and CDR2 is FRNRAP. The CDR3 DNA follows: TGTGCTAGTGGCCACTTGGACAGGGTGGGTGAAAAACTGTTTTTT. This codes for CASGHLDRVGEKLFF.

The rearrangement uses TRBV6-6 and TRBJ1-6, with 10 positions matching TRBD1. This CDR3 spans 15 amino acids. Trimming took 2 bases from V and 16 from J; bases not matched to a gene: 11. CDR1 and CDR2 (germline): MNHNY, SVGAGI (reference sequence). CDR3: CASSYVGTGAPRLHF. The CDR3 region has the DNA TGTGCCAGCAGTTACGTTGGGACAGGGGCCCCCAGGCTCCACTTT.

CDR3 in DNA: TGTGCCAGCAGCTTGGGGCAGGGGGCCATTGGCTACACCTTC. This translates into CASSLGQGAIGYTF. The gene calls are TRBV5-4 and TRBJ1-2; 8 bases match TRBD1. CDR3 length: 14 residues. Germline CDR1 is SGHNT and CDR2 is YYREEE (reference sequence). Trimming cost V 0 bases and J 7 bases; bases outside gene matches: 5.

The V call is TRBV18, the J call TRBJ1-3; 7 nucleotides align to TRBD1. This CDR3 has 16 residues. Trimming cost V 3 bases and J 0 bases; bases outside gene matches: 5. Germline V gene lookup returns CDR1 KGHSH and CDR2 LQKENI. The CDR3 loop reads CASSPTGAPSGNTIYF. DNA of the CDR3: TGTGCCAGCTCACCTACAGGGGCGCCCTCTGGAAACACCATATATTTT.

This CDR3 is CASSRTGGTNQPQHF. For the CDR3, the DNA is TGTGCCAGCAGTAGGACAGGGGGTACGAATCAGCCCCAGCATTTT. V gene TRBV2 combines with J gene TRBJ1-5; 10 bases are a match to TRBD1. Unmatched junction bases numbered 5, after V lost 5 bases and J lost 4 bases. The CDR3 sequence is 15 residues long. Germline V gene lookup returns CDR1 SNHLY and CDR2 FYNNEI.

The CDR3 region is CSVRDRGLYGYTF. The CDR3 DNA reads TGCAGCGTCCGGGACAGGGGTCTCTATGGCTACACCTTC. The chain recombines TRBV29-1 with TRBJ1-2; TRBD1 matches 10 bases. V was pared by 6 bases and J by 4 bases, with 5 bases of the junction left unmatched. There are 13 residues in the CDR3. Looked up from germline, CDR1 is SQVTM and CDR2 is ANQGSEA.

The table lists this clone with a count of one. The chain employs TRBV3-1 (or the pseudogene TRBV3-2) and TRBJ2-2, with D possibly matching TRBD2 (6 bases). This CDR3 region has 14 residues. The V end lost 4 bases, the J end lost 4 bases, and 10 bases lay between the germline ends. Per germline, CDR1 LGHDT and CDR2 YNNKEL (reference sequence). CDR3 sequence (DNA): TGTGCCAGCAGCCCGGGGGTGGGCACCGGGGAGCTGTTTTTT. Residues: CASSPGVGTGELFF.

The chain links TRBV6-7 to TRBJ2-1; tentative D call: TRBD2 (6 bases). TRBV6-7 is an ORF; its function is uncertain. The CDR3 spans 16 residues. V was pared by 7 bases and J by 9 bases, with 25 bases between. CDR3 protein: CASTHRGTSCDGEQFF. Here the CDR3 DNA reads TGTGCCAGCACCCATCGAGGAACTAGCTGTGATGGTGAGCAGTTCTTC.

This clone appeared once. CDR3 residues: CASSLGQGDQPQHF. CDR3 nucleotide sequence: TGTGCCAGCAGCTTGGGACAGGGTGATCAGCCCCAGCATTTT. The chain is built from TRBV7-9 and TRBJ1-5; 9 nucleotides line up with TRBD1. The germline gives CDR1 SEHNR, CDR2 FQNEAQ (reference sequence). The J segment lost 5 bases and the V segment lost 3 bases, leaving 2 bases of the junction unmatched. The CDR3 loop spans 14 amino acids. The whole variable domain, remainder taken from reference TRBV7-9 and TRBJ1-5, is DTGVSQNPRHKITKRGQNVTFRCDPISEHNRLYWYRQTLGQGPEFLTYFQNEAQLEKSRLLSDRFSAERPKGSFSTLEIQRTEQGDSAMYLCASSLGQGDQPQHFGDGTRLSIL.

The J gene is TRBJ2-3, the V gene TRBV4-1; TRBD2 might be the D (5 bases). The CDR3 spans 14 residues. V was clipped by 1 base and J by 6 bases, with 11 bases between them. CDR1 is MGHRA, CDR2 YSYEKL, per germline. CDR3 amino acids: CASSQGRGLDTQYF. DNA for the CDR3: TGCGCCAGCAGCCAAGGACGGGGTTTGGATACGCAGTATTTT.

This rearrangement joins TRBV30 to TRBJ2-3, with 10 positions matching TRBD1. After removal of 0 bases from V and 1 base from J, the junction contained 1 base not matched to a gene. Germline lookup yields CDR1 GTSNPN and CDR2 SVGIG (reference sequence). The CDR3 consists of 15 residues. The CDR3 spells CAWSVGTGGTDTQYF. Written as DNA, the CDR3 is TGTGCCTGGAGTGTGGGGACAGGGGGCACAGATACGCAGTATTTT.

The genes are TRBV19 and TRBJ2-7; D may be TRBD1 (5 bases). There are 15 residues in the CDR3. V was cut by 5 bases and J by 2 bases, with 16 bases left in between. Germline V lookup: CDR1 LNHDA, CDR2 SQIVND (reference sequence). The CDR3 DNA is TGTGCCAGTAGTGGCCGGGCCCAACAGGCCTACGAGCAGTACTTC. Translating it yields CASSGRAQQAYEQYF.

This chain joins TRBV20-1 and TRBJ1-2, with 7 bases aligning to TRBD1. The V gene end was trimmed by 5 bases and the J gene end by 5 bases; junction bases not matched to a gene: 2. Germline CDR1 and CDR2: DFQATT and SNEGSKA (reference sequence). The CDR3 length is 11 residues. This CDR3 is CSASTGYGYTF. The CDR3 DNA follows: TGCAGTGCTTCGACAGGGTATGGCTACACCTTC.

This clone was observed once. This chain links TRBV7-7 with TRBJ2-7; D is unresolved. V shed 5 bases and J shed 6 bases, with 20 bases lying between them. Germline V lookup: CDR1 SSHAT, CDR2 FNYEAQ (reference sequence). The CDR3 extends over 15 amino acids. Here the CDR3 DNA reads TGTGCCAGCAGCCCATCAGACGTGTACGGCGGCGAGCAGTACTTC. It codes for CASSPSDVYGGEQYF.

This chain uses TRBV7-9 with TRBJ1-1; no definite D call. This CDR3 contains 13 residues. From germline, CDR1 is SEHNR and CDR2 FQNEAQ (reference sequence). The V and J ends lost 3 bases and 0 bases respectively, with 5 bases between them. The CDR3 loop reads CASSFTMNTEAFF. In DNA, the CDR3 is TGTGCCAGCAGCTTCACTATGAACACTGAAGCTTTCTTT.

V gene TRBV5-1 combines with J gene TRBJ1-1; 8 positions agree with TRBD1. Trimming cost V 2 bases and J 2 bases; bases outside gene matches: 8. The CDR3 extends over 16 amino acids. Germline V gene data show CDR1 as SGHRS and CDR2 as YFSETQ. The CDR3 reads CASSFSGQVLNTEAFF. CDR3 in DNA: TGCGCCAGCAGCTTTTCGGGACAGGTCCTCAACACTGAAGCTTTCTTT.

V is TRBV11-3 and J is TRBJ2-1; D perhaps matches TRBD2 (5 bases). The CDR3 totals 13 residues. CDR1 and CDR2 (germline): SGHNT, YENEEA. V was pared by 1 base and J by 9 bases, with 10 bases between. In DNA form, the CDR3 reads TGTGCCAGCAGCTTAGTTCGGGGAAGTGAGCAGTTCTTC. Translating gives CASSLVRGSEQFF.

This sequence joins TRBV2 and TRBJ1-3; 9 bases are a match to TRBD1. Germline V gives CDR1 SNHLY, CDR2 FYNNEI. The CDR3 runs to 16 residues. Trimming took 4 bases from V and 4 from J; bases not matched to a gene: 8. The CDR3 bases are TGTGCCAGCAGTGTAAGGGGGACAGGGTCGGGAAACACCATATATTTT. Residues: CASSVRGTGSGNTIYF.

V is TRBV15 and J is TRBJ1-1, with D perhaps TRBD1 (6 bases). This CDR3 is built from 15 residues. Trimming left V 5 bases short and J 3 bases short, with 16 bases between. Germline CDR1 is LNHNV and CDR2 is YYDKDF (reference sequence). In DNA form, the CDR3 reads TGTGCCACCAGCGATGCGGACAGAGGGCACACTGAAGCTTTCTTT. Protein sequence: CATSDADRGHTEAFF.

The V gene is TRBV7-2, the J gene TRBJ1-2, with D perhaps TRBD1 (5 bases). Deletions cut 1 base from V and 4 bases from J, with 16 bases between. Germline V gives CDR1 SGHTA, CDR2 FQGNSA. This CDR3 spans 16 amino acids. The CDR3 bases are TGTGCCAGCAGCTTAGATCCGGCCAGGGTGGGCTATGGCTACACCTTC. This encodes CASSLDPARVGYGYTF.